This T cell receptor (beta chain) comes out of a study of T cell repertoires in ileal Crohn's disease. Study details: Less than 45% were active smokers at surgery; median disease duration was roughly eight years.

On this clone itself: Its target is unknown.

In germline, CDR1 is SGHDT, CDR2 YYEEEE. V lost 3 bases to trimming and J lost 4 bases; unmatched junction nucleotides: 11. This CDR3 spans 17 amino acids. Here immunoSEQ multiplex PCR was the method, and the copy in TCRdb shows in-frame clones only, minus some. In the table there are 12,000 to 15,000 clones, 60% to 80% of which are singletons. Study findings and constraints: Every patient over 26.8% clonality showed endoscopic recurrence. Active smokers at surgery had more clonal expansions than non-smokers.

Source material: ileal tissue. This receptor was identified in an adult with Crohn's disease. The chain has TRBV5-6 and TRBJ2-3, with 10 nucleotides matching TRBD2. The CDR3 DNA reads TGTGCCAGCAGCTCCTATCCGGGACTAGCGAGGTCAGATACGCAGTATTTT. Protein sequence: CASSSYPGLARSDTQYF.